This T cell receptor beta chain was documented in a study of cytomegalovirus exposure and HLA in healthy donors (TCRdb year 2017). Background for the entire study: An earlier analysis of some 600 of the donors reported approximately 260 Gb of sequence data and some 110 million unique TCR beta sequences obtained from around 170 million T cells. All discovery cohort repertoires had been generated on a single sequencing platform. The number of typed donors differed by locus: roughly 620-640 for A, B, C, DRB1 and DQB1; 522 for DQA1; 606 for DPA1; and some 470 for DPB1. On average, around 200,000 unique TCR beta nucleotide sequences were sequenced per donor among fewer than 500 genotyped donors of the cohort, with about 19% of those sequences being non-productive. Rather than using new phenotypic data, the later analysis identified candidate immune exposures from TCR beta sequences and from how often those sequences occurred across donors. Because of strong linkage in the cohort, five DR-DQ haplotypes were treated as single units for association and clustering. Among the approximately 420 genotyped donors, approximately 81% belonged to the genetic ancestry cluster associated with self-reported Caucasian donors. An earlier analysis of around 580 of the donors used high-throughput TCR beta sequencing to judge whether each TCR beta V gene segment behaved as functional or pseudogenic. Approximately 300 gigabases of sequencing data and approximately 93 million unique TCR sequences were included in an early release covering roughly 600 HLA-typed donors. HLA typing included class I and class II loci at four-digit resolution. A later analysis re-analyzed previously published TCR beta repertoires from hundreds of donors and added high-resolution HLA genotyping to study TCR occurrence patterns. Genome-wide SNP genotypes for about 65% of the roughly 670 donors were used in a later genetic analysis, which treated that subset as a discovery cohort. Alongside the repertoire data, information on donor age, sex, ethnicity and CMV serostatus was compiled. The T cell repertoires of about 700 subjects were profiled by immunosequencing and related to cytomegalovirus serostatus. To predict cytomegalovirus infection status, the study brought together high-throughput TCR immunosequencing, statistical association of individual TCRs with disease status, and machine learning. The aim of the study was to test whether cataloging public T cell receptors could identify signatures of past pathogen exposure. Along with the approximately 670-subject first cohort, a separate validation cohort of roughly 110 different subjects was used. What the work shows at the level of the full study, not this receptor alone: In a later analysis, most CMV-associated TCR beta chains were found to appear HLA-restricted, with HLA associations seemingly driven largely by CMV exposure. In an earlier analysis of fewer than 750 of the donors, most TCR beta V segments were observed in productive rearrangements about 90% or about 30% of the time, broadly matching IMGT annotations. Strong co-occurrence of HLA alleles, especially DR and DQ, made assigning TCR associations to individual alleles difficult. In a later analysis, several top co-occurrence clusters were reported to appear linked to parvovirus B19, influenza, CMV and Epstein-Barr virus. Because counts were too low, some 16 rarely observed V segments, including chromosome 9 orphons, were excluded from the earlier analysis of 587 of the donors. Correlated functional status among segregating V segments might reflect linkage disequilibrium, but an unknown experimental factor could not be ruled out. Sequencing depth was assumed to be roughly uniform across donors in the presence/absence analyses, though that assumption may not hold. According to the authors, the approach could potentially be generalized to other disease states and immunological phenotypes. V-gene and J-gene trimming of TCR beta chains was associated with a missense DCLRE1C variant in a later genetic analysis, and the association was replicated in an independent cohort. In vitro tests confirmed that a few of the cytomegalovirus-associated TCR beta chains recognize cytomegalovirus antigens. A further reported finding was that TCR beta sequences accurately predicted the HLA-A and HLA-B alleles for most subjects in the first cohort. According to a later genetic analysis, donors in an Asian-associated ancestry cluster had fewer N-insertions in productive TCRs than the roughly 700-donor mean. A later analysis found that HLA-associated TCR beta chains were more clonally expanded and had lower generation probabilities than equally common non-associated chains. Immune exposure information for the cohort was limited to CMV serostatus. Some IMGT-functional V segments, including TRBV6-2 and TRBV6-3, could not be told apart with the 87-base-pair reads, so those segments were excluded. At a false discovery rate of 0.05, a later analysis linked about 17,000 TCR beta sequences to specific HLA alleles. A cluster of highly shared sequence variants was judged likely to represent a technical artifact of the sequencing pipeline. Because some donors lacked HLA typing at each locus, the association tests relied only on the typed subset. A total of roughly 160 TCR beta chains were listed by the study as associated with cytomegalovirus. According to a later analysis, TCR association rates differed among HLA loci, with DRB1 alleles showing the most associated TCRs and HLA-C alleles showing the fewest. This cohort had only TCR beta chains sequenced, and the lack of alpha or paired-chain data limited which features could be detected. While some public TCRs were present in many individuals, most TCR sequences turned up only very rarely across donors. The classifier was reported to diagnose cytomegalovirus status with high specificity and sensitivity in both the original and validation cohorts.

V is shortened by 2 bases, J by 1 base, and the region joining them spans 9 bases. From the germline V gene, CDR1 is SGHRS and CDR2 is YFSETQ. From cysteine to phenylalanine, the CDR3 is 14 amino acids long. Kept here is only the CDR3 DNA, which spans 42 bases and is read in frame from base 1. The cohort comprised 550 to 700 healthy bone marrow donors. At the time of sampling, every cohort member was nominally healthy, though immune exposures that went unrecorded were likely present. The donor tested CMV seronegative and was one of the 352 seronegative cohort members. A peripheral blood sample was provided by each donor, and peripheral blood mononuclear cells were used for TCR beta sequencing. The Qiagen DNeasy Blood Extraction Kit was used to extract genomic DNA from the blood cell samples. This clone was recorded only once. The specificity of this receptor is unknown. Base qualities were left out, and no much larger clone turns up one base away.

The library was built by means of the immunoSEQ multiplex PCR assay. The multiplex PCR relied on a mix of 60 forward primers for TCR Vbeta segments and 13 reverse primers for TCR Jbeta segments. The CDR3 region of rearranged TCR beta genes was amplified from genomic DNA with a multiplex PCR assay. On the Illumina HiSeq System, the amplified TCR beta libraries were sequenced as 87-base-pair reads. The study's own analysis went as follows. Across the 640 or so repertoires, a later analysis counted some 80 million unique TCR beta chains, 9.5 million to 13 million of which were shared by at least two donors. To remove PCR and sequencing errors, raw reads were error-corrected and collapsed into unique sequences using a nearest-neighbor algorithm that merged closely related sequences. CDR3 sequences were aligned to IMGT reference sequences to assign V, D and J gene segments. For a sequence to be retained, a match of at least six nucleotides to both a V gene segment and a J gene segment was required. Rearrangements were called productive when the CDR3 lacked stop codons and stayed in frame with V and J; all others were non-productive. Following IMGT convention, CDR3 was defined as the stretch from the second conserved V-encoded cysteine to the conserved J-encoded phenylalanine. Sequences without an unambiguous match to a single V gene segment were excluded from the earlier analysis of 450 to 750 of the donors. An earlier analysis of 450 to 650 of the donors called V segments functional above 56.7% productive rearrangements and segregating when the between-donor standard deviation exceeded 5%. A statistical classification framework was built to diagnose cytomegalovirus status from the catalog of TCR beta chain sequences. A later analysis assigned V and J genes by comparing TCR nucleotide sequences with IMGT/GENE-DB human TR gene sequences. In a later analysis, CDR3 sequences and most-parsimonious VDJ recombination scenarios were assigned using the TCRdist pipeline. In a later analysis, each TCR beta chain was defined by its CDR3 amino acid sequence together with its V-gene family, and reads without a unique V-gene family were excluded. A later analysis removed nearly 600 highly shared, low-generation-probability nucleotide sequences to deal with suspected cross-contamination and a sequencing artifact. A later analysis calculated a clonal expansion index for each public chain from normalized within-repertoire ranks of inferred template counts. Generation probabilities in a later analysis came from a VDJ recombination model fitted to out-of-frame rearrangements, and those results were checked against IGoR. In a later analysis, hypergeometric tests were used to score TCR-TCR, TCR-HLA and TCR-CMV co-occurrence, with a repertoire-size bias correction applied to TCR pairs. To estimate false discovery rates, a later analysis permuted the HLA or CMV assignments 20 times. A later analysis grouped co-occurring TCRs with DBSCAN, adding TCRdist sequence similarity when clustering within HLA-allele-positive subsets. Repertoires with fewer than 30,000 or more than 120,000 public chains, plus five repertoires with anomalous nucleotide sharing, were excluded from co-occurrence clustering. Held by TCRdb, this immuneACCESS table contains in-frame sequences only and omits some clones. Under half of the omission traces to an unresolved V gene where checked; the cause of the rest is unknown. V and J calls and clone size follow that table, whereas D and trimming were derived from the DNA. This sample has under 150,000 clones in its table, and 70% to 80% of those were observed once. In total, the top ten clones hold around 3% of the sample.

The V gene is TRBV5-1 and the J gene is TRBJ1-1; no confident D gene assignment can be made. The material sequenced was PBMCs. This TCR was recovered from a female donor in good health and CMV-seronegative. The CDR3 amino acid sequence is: CASSFLGRNTEAFF. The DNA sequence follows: TGCGCCAGCAGCTTCTTGGGCAGGAACACTGAAGCTTTCTTT.